Given below is one TCR beta chain in context. This entry belongs to a study of blood T cell repertoires in COVID-19. Only in-frame clones appear in the TCRdb table, and some are missing; sequencing was by immunoSEQ multiplex PCR. The repertoire holds fewer than 700,000 clones, with around 90% as singletons. The CDR3 runs 12 residues. Germline assignment: CDR1 SQVTM and CDR2 ANQGSEA. Trimming removed 4 bases at V and 0 bases at J, with 6 bases between. The clonotype originates from a woman in her fifties or sixties with COVID-19, enrolled during active disease. Sequencing used peripheral blood. The chain joins TRBV29-1 to TRBJ1-1; D uncertain. In DNA form, the CDR3 reads TGCAGCGTTGGGCAGGTGAACACTGAAGCTTTCTTT. It is translated as CSVGQVNTEAFF.